This T cell receptor beta chain was obtained from a study of OX40 agonist ivuxolimab in advanced cancers. Study background: Patients were treated with intravenous ivuxolimab, dosed at 0.01 to 10 mg/kg and infused every 2 weeks. Partial responses were recorded for three patients, including one with hepatocellular carcinoma and two with cutaneous melanoma.

The protocol was immunoSEQ multiplex PCR, while the TCRdb copy is restricted to in-frame clones and leaves out a portion. The sample records tens of thousands of clones, approximately 91% being singletons. A note on this clone: The antigen remains undetermined.

Whole-study findings and limits: Expanded clones belonging to CD8+ T cells outnumbered, on average, those of CD4+.

The sequence came from an adult with an advanced solid tumor such as melanoma, head and neck, liver or kidney cancer. The sample in question was CD4+ or CD8+ T cells sorted from blood, obtained in a trial of the OX40 agonist ivuxolimab.

The CDR3 nucleotides read TGTGCCAGTAGTATTCACCCGTCCTCCTACGAGCAGTACTTC. This translates into CASSIHPSSYEQYF. The V and J genes are TRBV19 and TRBJ2-7; the D is unclear. The CDR3 sequence is 14 residues long. V was cut by 3 bases and J by 0 bases, with 9 bases left in between. CDR1 and CDR2 (germline): LNHDA, SQIVND (reference sequence).